The 7 T cell receptor beta chains given below trace back to one sample, sequenced in a study of blood T cell repertoires in COVID-19. Profiling relied on immunoSEQ multiplex PCR, and the TCRdb table lists in-frame clones only, not all of them. The table lists approximately 360,000 clones, about four fifths of them singletons. The sequenced sample consisted of PBMCs or T cells enriched from blood (not recorded which). Receptor source: a woman in her 50s who had recovered from COVID-19.

The chain carries TRBV20-1 and TRBJ2-7; no clear D gene. The germline CDR1 and CDR2 sequences are DFQATT and SNEGSKA (reference sequence). The CDR3 covers 11 residues. The germline V and J ends were trimmed by 3 bases and 3 bases, with 6 bases remaining between them. The CDR3 protein is CSARHSYEQYF. The CDR3 coding sequence is TGCAGTGCTAGGCACAGCTACGAGCAGTACTTC.

This sequence joins TRBV7-8 and TRBJ2-3; TRBD2 might be the D (6 bases). The CDR3 sequence is 16 residues long. V shed 4 bases and J shed 0 bases, with 14 bases lying between them. Germline V gene data show CDR1 as SGHVS and CDR2 as FQNEAQ. The CDR3 reads CASSSGLLRSTDTQYF. In nucleotides, the CDR3 is TGTGCCAGCAGCTCGGGACTTTTAAGGAGCACAGATACGCAGTATTTT.

V gene TRBV6-2 or TRBV6-3 combines with J gene TRBJ1-4; TRBD1 aligns across 8 bases. The trim removed 6 bases at V and 3 bases at J, leaving 12 bases unmatched. The CDR3 has 17 amino acids. Germline V gene lookup returns CDR1 MNHEY and CDR2 SVGEGT. CDR3 region: CASSPGQGGAANEKLFF. In DNA, the CDR3 is TGTGCCAGCAGCCCTGGACAGGGTGGAGCTGCTAATGAAAAACTGTTTTTT.

V usage is TRBV29-1 and J usage is TRBJ2-7; D may be TRBD1 (5 bases). V lost 7 bases, J lost 4 bases, and 20 bases lay in between. Germline V gene lookup returns CDR1 SQVTM and CDR2 ANQGSEA. The CDR3 is made up of 14 amino acids. The CDR3 sequence: CSARTGSQSYEQYF. CDR3 coding DNA: TGCAGCGCACGAACAGGATCTCAAAGTTACGAGCAGTACTTC.

V usage is TRBV7-3 and J usage is TRBJ2-1; 12 bases map to TRBD2. The V gene end was trimmed by 1 base and the J gene end by 10 bases; junction bases not matched to a gene: 5. This CDR3 comprises 15 residues. Germline V gives CDR1 SGHTA, CDR2 FQGTGA. The CDR3 protein is CASSLRLAGVREQFF. DNA for the CDR3: TGTGCCAGCAGCTTAAGACTAGCGGGAGTCCGAGAGCAGTTCTTC.

The V call is TRBV9, the J call TRBJ2-5, with 7 bases identical to TRBD2. This CDR3 spans 15 amino acids. The germline V gene has CDR1 SGDLS and CDR2 YYNGEE. J lost 4 bases, V lost 3 bases, and 9 bases had no gene match. The DNA for the CDR3 is TGTGCCAGCAGCGCCCTGGGAGGGGTGGGAGAGACCCAGTACTTC. It codes for CASSALGGVGETQYF.

This chain links TRBV7-2 with TRBJ2-1, with TRBD1 matching over 7 bases. The CDR3 covers 15 residues. In germline, CDR1 is SGHTA, CDR2 FQGNSA. With V trimmed by 3 bases and J by 13 bases, 15 bases remained unmatched. CDR3 sequence (DNA): TGTGCCAGCAGCTTGAACGACAGGGTGTCGGTGGAACAGTTCTTC. It translates to CASSLNDRVSVEQFF.